These 9 T cell receptor beta chains share one sample of origin, sequenced in a study of blood T cells in healthy people across ages. Together with a sample-barcoded 5' primer, a J-beta primer mix was included in a second PCR lasting roughly 6 to 12 cycles. TCRdb re-derived calls from the 5' RACE reads in MiXCR, one entry per CDR3 protein. The sample consists of 550,000 to 700,000 distinct CDR3 sequences, 27% of them appearing once. Material for sequencing was blood. The receptor source for this set is a woman in her sixties or seventies in good health.

This clonotype was observed a few times. V and J are TRBV5-5 and TRBJ2-7; no firm D call. This CDR3 has 12 residues. V was shortened by 4 bases and J by 3 bases, with 8 bases between the two germline ends. Germline values: CDR1 SGHKS, CDR2 YYEKEE (reference sequence). The CDR3 here is CASSRRSYEQYF. CDR3 nucleotide sequence: TGTGCCAGCAGCCGGCGCAGCTACGAGCAGTACTTC.

The V call is TRBV12-3 or TRBV12-4, the J call TRBJ2-2; D might be TRBD1 (6 bases). The CDR3 contains 14 residues. The V gene lost 3 bases and the J gene lost 7 bases, with 12 bases spanning the gap. The CDR3 protein is CASSFGQRGGELFF. As DNA, the CDR3 is TGTGCCAGCAGTTTTGGACAGAGGGGCGGGGAGCTGTTTTTT.

This clonotype was detected a few times. The rearrangement joins TRBV7-9 to TRBJ1-2; 7 bases match TRBD1. Looked up from germline, CDR1 is SEHNR and CDR2 is FQNEAQ (reference sequence). This CDR3 region has 15 residues. Losses at the gene ends were 2 bases for V and 7 bases for J; bases not matched to a gene: 10. CDR3 sequence (DNA): TGTGCCAGCAGCTTAAACAGGGGACACCCTGGTGGCTACACCTTC. Its translation: CASSLNRGHPGGYTF.

The chain has TRBV11-2 and TRBJ2-2; the D call may be TRBD1 or TRBD2 (5 bases each). Trimming took off 5 bases at V and 1 base at J, with 17 bases between the two ends. Germline V CDR1 and CDR2: SGHAT, FQNNGV. This CDR3 is 17 amino acids long. The CDR3 region is CASSPGARSGNTGELFF. The CDR3, as DNA: TGTGCCAGCAGCCCCGGGGCCCGGTCCGGGAACACCGGGGAGCTGTTTTTT.

This clonotype was counted between two and nine times. V usage is TRBV9 and J usage is TRBJ2-3; D is unclear. V was shortened by 1 base and J by 0 bases, with 12 bases between the two germline ends. CDR1 and CDR2 (germline): SGDLS, YYNGEE. The CDR3 consists of 16 residues. In DNA, the CDR3 is TGTGCCAGCAGCGTATCGAGTACCTCTAGCACAGATACGCAGTATTTT. It is translated as CASSVSSTSSTDTQYF.

There are a few counts of this clonotype. The DNA of the CDR3 is TGCAGCGGGTACTCTGGGGCCAACGTCCTGACTTTC. Its translation is CSGYSGANVLTF. The chain joins TRBV29-1 to TRBJ2-6, with unresolved D. Germline CDR1 and CDR2: SQVTM and ANQGSEA. Trimming pared 7 bases from V and 0 bases from J, leaving 4 bases between. This CDR3 contains 12 residues.

This clonotype was counted only a few times. A much larger clone lies one base from this, so it may be a read error. The chain couples TRBV2 to TRBJ2-5; the D is unclear. Germline V CDR1 and CDR2: SNHLY, FYNNEI. The CDR3 loop spans 11 amino acids. With 7 bases removed from V and 0 bases from J, the gap between germline ends came to 3 bases. CDR3 loop: CASKYQETQYF. The CDR3 DNA reads as TGTGCCAGCAAGTACCAAGAGACCCAGTACTTC.

The rearrangement uses TRBV7-3 and TRBJ2-5; TRBD2 is a possible D gene (6 bases). Judging by the DNA end, TRBJ2-7 fits better; the J call may be wrong. The CDR3 runs 16 residues. Germline V lookup: CDR1 SGHTA, CDR2 FQGTGA. CDR3: CASSLSFGGRTYEQYF. CDR3 nucleotide sequence: TGTGCCAGCAGCTTAAGTTTCGGGGGACGGACCTACGAGCAGTACTTC.

The rearrangement uses TRBV9 and TRBJ2-7, with 9 bases identical to TRBD2. The J segment lost 4 bases and the V segment lost 4 bases, leaving 12 bases of the junction unmatched. Germline CDR1 is SGDLS and CDR2 is YYNGEE. The CDR3 totals 16 residues. The CDR3 DNA follows: TGTGCCAGCAGCCCACAGACCAGGACTAGCGTGTACGAGCAGTACTTC. Amino acid sequence: CASSPQTRTSVYEQYF.